This T cell receptor (beta chain) was sequenced during a study of T-cell reconstitution after alpha-beta-depleted transplantation in children. Findings of the study overall: Reportedly, roughly two months post-transplant, alpha-beta T cells arose from several hundred expanded graft clones. T-cell counts and diversity at one year post-transplant came mainly from newly produced T cells.

The count of this clonotype is one. Antigen: not known. Per germline, CDR1 ENHRY and CDR2 SYGVKD. This CDR3 comprises 15 residues. V dropped 4 bases and J dropped 7; count of bases not matched to a gene: 11. For TCRbeta, the library was prepared with unique molecular identifiers. TCRdb used MiXCR to reprocess the PCR reads, holding one entry per CDR3 protein. The sample lists around 600,000 distinct CDR3 sequences, 23% seen once, with roughly 13% in the top ten. Specimen: PBMCs, mostly from graft donor cells, collected 360 days after TCRalphabeta/CD19-depleted stem cell transplant. The chain uses TRBV10-3 and TRBJ2-7; TRBD2 matches 9 bases. The clonotype comes from a boy less than two years old who had a stem cell transplant for acute myeloid leukemia, so the T cells may come from the graft donor. CDR3 bases: TGTGCCATCAGTGTAATAGCGGGGGCCCCCTGGGAGCAGTACTTC. Protein product: CAISVIAGAPWEQYF.